Following are 23 T cell receptor beta chains from one sample sequenced in a study of OX40 agonist ivuxolimab in advanced cancers. Clones were sequenced by immunoSEQ multiplex PCR, and TCRdb holds only the in-frame ones, with some missing. This table has tens of thousands of clones, 80% to 90% appearing once. Sequences were derived from CD4+ or CD8+ T cells sorted from blood, sampled in a trial of the OX40 agonist ivuxolimab. These receptors all stem from an adult with an advanced solid tumor such as melanoma, head and neck, liver or kidney cancer.

This clone was seen a few times. The genes are TRBV7-8 and TRBJ2-4; D may match TRBD1 or TRBD2 (6 bases each). CDR1 and CDR2 from the germline V gene are SGHVS and FQNEAQ. Trimming removed 6 bases from V and 7 bases from J, with 16 bases in between. The CDR3 sequence is 14 residues long. CDR3 sequence reads: CASSPLGAGNIQYF. CDR3 sequence (DNA): TGTGCCAGCAGTCCCTTGGGGGCGGGGAACATTCAGTACTTC.

The chain joins TRBV9 to TRBJ1-1, with D unresolved. The CDR3 is made up of 15 amino acids. Trimming removed 0 bases at V and 1 base at J, with 10 bases between. Germline V gene data show CDR1 as SGDLS and CDR2 as YYNGEE. This chain's CDR3 is CASSVGLGWNTEAFF. In DNA form, the CDR3 reads TGTGCCAGCAGCGTAGGACTGGGATGGAACACTGAAGCTTTCTTT.

This chain uses TRBV28 with TRBJ2-7, with 11 bases aligning to TRBD1. Germline V lookup: CDR1 MDHEN, CDR2 SYDVKM. V shed 5 bases, J shed 6 bases, and the junction held 6 bases outside the gene matches. This CDR3 has 14 amino acids. The CDR3 sequence: CASSIGQGAREQYF. CDR3 bases: TGTGCCAGCAGTATCGGACAGGGGGCGCGCGAGCAGTACTTC.

The chain has TRBV5-6 and TRBJ1-1, with 7 bases aligning to TRBD1. Germline V gives CDR1 SGHDT, CDR2 YYEEEE. The trim removed 5 bases at V and 1 base at J, leaving 5 bases unmatched. The CDR3 has 14 amino acids. The CDR3, as DNA: TGTGCCAGCAGGCCCGGGACAGCGAACACTGAAGCTTTCTTT. Its translation: CASRPGTANTEAFF.

J is TRBJ1-2 and V is TRBV5-1; no reliable D call. V dropped 0 bases and J dropped 7 bases, with 10 bases sitting between them. The CDR3 has 13 amino acids. Germline V gives CDR1 SGHRS, CDR2 YFSETQ. The CDR3 loop reads CASSLGPTGGYTF. The CDR3 bases are TGCGCCAGCAGCTTGGGGCCCACCGGTGGCTACACCTTC.

The V and J genes are TRBV6-6 and TRBJ2-5; TRBD1 agrees at 9 bases. With V trimmed by 2 bases and J by 6 bases, 7 bases remained unmatched. CDR1 and CDR2 (germline): MNHNY, SVGAGI (reference sequence). This CDR3 region has 15 residues. The chain's CDR3 is CASSYPEGQGKTQYF. The CDR3 DNA reads TGTGCCAGCAGTTACCCAGAGGGACAGGGAAAGACCCAGTACTTC.

This clone has only a few counts. The V and J genes are TRBV4-3 and TRBJ1-6; 8 bases match TRBD1. This CDR3 has 17 residues. Per germline, CDR1 LGHNA and CDR2 YSLEER. Trimming removed 0 bases from V and 3 bases from J; junction bases left unmatched: 4. Written as DNA, the CDR3 is TGCGCCAGCAGCCAAGAGAGACAGGGGAACTATAATTCACCCCTCCACTTT. This sequence encodes CASSQERQGNYNSPLHF.

V gene TRBV4-1 combines with J gene TRBJ2-3; TRBD2 agrees at 8 bases. This CDR3 contains 16 residues. CDR1 is MGHRA, CDR2 YSYEKL, per germline. V trimming: 3 bases; J trimming: 4 bases; junction bases outside the gene matches: 9. CDR3 coding DNA: TGCGCCAGCAGCCATATCACGCGGGGGGACGCAGATACGCAGTATTTT. Its translation: CASSHITRGDADTQYF.

V gene TRBV6-4 combines with J gene TRBJ2-1; a possible D gene is TRBD2 (5 bases). CDR1 MRHNA and CDR2 SNTAGT come from the germline V gene. The CDR3 covers 15 residues. The V end was cut by 7 bases, the J end by 8 bases, with 21 bases between. This CDR3 reads CASKVREGSVDEQFF. CDR3 nucleotide sequence: TGTGCCAGCAAAGTCCGTGAGGGTTCGGTAGATGAGCAGTTCTTC.

The V gene is TRBV4-3, the J gene TRBJ2-1, with D perhaps TRBD2 (6 bases). CDR3 size: 17 residues. Germline V lookup: CDR1 LGHNA, CDR2 YSLEER. V lost 3 bases, J lost 0 bases, and 15 bases lay in between. The CDR3: CASSHTLGLSSYNEQFF. The CDR3 DNA reads as TGCGCCAGCAGCCATACCTTGGGACTGAGCTCCTACAATGAGCAGTTCTTC.

The chain has TRBV7-6 and TRBJ2-2; 10 nucleotides match TRBD2. This CDR3 is built from 16 residues. After removal of 5 bases from V and 0 bases from J, the junction contained 3 bases not matched to a gene. CDR1 is SGHVS and CDR2 is FNYEAQ in the germline V gene. For the CDR3, the DNA is TGTGCCAGCAGCCGTACTAGCGGGGCGAACACCGGGGAGCTGTTTTTT. Encoded protein: CASSRTSGANTGELFF.

The chain is built from TRBV27 and TRBJ1-1, with 8 bases lining up with TRBD1. The CDR3 runs to 15 residues. Trimming at V came to 3 bases and at J to 4 bases, leaving 7 bases not matched to a gene. The germline V gene encodes CDR1 MNHEY and CDR2 SMNVEV (reference sequence). CDR3 protein: CASSFRGRGATEAFF. CDR3 DNA sequence: TGTGCCAGCAGTTTCAGGGGGCGCGGGGCCACTGAAGCTTTCTTT.

The chain links TRBV19 to TRBJ2-2, with unresolved D. CDR3 length equals 15 residues. Germline assignment: CDR1 LNHDA and CDR2 SQIVND (reference sequence). V lost 3 bases and J 0 bases, leaving 8 bases between the germline ends. As DNA, the CDR3 is TGTGCCAGTAGTATTGACGACGCGAACACCGGGGAGCTGTTTTTT. It specifies CASSIDDANTGELFF.

This clone showed up just a few times. The CDR3 DNA reads as TGTGCCAGCAGTTTGACACGAAACTATGGCTACACCTTC. Translating gives CASSLTRNYGYTF. The gene calls are TRBV28 and TRBJ1-2; D not certain. CDR3 length: 13 residues. V was shortened by 3 bases and J by 2 bases, with 7 bases between the two germline ends. Germline values: CDR1 MDHEN, CDR2 SYDVKM.

This clone was seen a single time. V and J are TRBV28 and TRBJ2-4; 12 bases fit TRBD2. Germline lookup yields CDR1 MDHEN and CDR2 SYDVKM. The CDR3 has 18 amino acids. Trimming took 4 bases from V and 6 from J; bases not matched to a gene: 13. CDR3 sequence (DNA): TGTGCCAGCAGTTCCCCCTGGACTAGCGGGGATCAAAGAAACATTCAGTACTTC. Its protein is CASSSPWTSGDQRNIQYF. Full variable domain (outside the CDR3, taken from reference TRBV28 and TRBJ2-4): DVKVTQSSRYLVKRTGEKVFLECVQDMDHENMFWYRQDPGLGLRLIYFSYDVKMKEKGDIPEGYSVSREKKERFSLILESASTNQTSMYLCASSSPWTSGDQRNIQYFGAGTRLSVL.

The CDR3 nucleotides read TGTGCCAGCAGTAATAGCGGGGGAAGTACCGGGGAGCTGTTTTTT. Translated: CASSNSGGSTGELFF. This chain connects TRBV6-5 to TRBJ2-2, with 9 positions matching TRBD2. Germline loops: CDR1 MNHEY, CDR2 SVGAGI. The V and J ends lost 5 bases and 5 bases, in that order; junction bases with no gene match: 6. The CDR3 totals 15 residues.

In its sample, this clone was seen once. V usage is TRBV6-6 and J usage is TRBJ2-5; 8 positions agree with TRBD1. CDR3 length equals 13 residues. The V gene's germline CDR1 is MNHNY and CDR2 SVGAGI (reference sequence). V dropped 5 bases and J dropped 5; count of bases not matched to a gene: 4. The CDR3 sequence: CASSGQGGETQYF. As DNA, the CDR3 is TGTGCCAGCAGTGGACAGGGCGGGGAGACCCAGTACTTC.

The V gene is TRBV19, the J gene TRBJ1-2, with D perhaps matching TRBD1 (5 bases). CDR3 length: 16 amino acids. V was trimmed by 6 bases and J by 8 bases, leaving 25 bases between them. Germline assignment: CDR1 LNHDA and CDR2 SQIVND (reference sequence). The CDR3 sequence is CASRAPYRRTQGGYTF. In DNA, the CDR3 is TGTGCCAGTAGAGCCCCCTACCGACGGACCCAGGGAGGCTACACCTTC.

This chain joins TRBV2 and TRBJ1-3; TRBD1 is a possible D gene (5 bases). The CDR3 has 13 residues. Trimming cost V 6 bases and J 3 bases, with 9 bases left between them. Germline CDR1 SNHLY, CDR2 FYNNEI. The CDR3 here is CASSLDSGNTIYF. In nucleotides, the CDR3 is TGTGCCAGCAGCCTCGACAGTGGAAACACCATATATTTT.

The chain couples TRBV7-2 to TRBJ1-2, with 7 positions matching TRBD1. V trimming: 1 base; J trimming: 5 bases; junction bases outside the gene matches: 7. From germline, CDR1 is SGHTA and CDR2 FQGNSA. This CDR3 is built from 15 residues. Written as DNA, the CDR3 is TGTGCCAGCAGCTTAGAGGGGGCGGTGGGATATGGCTACACCTTC. It specifies CASSLEGAVGYGYTF.

The chain employs TRBV7-3 and TRBJ1-1; 8 bases align to TRBD1. V gave up 5 bases and J gave up 1 base; unmatched junction bases: 3. The CDR3 runs 14 residues. The germline V gene has CDR1 SGHTA and CDR2 FQGTGA. This CDR3 is CASSPDRGNTEAFF. The CDR3 DNA is TGTGCCAGCAGCCCCGACAGGGGGAACACTGAAGCTTTCTTT.

In DNA form, the CDR3 reads TGTGCCAGCTCACCGAGGGGGCGAACAGATACGCAGTATTTT. The encoded protein is CASSPRGRTDTQYF. V usage is TRBV18 and J usage is TRBJ2-3, with 7 positions matching TRBD1. CDR3 length equals 14 residues. Germline V gives CDR1 KGHSH, CDR2 LQKENI. V dropped 3 bases and J dropped 3; count of bases not matched to a gene: 3.

This chain joins TRBV6-5 and TRBJ1-1, with no clear D. The CDR3 is 12 amino acids. V was shortened by 5 bases and J by 5 bases, with 9 bases between the two germline ends. The germline CDR1 and CDR2 sequences are MNHEY and SVGAGI. CDR3 sequence reads: CASSTPPTEAFF. The CDR3 DNA is TGTGCCAGCAGTACCCCTCCGACTGAAGCTTTCTTT.